This TCR beta chain was captured by sequencing in a study of cytomegalovirus exposure and HLA in healthy donors. The CDR3 totals 14 residues. V trimming: 8 bases; J trimming: 1 base; junction bases outside the gene matches: 7. Germline V CDR1 and CDR2: LNHDA, SQIVND (reference sequence). The primer mix had 60 Vbeta and 13 Jbeta primers. Measured with immunoSEQ multiplex PCR; TCRdb has only the in-frame clones, and not every one. The sample yields some 100,000 clones, 77% seen once. This clone came up once. The chain links TRBV19 to TRBJ1-1; TRBD1 matches 7 bases. What was sequenced was PBMCs. This sequence was found in a man in his forties in good health and CMV-seropositive. CDR3 sequence (DNA): TGTGCCAGTCATCACGGGACAGCGAACACTGAAGCTTTCTTT. It translates to CASHHGTANTEAFF.